This T cell receptor beta chain was found in a study of identical twins. The V gene lost 4 bases and the J gene lost 2 bases, with 8 bases spanning the gap. CDR1 is MDHEN and CDR2 is SYDVKM in the germline V gene. The CDR3 has 14 residues. Overall study findings and caveats: Instead of following the same donors, the conclusions were based on cross-sectional statistical analysis.

Only a few counts were recorded for this clonotype. Its specificity is not known. TCRdb re-called the 5' RACE reads with MiXCR, one entry per CDR3 protein. This table has 550,000 to 800,000 distinct CDR3 sequences, about 7.6% appearing once. The sample also formed part of further work on yellow fever vaccine responses in identical twins.

V usage is TRBV28 and J usage is TRBJ2-2, with D uncertain. Sequencing was carried out using PBMCs. This receptor was identified in a woman between 18 and 29 years old in good health. This chain's CDR3 is CASSSLQNTGELFF. For the CDR3, the DNA is TGTGCCAGCAGTTCTCTTCAAAACACCGGGGAGCTGTTTTTT. Filled out from reference TRBV28 and TRBJ2-2, the complete variable domain reads DVKVTQSSRYLVKRTGEKVFLECVQDMDHENMFWYRQDPGLGLRLIYFSYDVKMKEKGDIPEGYSVSREKKERFSLILESASTNQTSMYLCASSSLQNTGELFFGEGSRLTVL.